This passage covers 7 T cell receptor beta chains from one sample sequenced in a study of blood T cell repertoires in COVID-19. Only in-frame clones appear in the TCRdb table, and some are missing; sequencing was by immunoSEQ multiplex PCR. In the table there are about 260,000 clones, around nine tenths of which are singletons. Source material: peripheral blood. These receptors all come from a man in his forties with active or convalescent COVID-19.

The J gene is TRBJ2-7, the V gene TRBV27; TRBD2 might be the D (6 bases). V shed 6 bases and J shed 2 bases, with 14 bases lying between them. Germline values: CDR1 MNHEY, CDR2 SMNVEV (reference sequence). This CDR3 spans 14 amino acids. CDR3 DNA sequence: TGTGCCAGCAGGGGGGGAGGATCCGCCTACGAGCAGTACTTC. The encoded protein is CASRGGGSAYEQYF.

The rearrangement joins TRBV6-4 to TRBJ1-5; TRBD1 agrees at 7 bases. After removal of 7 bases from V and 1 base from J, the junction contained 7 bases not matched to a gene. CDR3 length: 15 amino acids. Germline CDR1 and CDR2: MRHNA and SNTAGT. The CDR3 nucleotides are TGTGCCAGCACGTCGACAGGGACCAGCAATCAGCCCCAGCATTTT. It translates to CASTSTGTSNQPQHF.

CDR3 in amino acids: CASARQGLGYTF. The CDR3 region has the DNA TGTGCCAGCGCCCGACAGGGGTTGGGCTACACCTTC. The chain employs TRBV28 and TRBJ1-2, with TRBD1 matching over 8 bases. With V trimmed by 8 bases and J by 8 bases, 7 bases remained unmatched. This CDR3 region has 12 residues. CDR1 is MDHEN, CDR2 SYDVKM, per germline.

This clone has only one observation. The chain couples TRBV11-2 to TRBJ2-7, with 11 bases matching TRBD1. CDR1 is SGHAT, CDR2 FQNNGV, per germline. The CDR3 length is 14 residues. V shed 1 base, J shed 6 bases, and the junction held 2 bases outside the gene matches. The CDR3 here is CASSLGGQGGEQYF. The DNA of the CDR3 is TGTGCCAGCAGCTTAGGGGGACAGGGGGGCGAGCAGTACTTC.

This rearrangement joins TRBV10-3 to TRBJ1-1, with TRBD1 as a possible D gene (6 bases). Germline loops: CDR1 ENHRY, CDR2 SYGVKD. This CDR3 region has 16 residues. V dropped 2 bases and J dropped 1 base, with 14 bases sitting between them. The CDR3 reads CAISEPTGLPNTEAFF. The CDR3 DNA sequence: TGTGCCATCAGTGAGCCTACAGGGTTACCGAACACTGAAGCTTTCTTT.

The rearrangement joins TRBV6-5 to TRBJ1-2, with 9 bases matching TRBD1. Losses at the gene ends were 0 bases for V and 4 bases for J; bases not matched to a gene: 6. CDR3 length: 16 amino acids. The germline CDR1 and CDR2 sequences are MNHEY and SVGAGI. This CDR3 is CASSYSRTGGGYGYTF. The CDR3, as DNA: TGTGCCAGCAGTTACTCCCGTACAGGGGGCGGCTATGGCTACACCTTC.

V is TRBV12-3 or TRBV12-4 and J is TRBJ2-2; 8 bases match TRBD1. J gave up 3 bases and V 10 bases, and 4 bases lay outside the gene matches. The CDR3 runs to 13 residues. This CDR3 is CAIDRGDTGELFF. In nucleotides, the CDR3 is TGTGCCATCGACAGGGGCGACACCGGGGAGCTGTTTTTT.